This TCR beta chain was sequenced for a study of STAT5B mutations in CD4+ large granular lymphocyte leukemia. Clones were read by immunoSEQ multiplex PCR, and TCRdb kept only the in-frame ones, dropping some. Seen here are tens of thousands of clones, over 60% observed once, and the top ten hold about 6.6%. CDR1 and CDR2 (germline): WSHSY, SAAADI. This CDR3 is 17 amino acids long. The junction had 7 bases not matched to a gene; V was cut back by 6 bases and J by 0 bases. Concerning this clone itself: Its target is unknown.

Study-wide points: No patients shared main leukemic clonotypes, though roughly 25% appeared at low frequency elsewhere.

Sequenced input: CD4+ T cells from blood buffy coats. This receptor was identified in a human donor in good health. The gene calls are TRBV10-2 and TRBJ2-6; 8 bases align to TRBD1. The CDR3 nucleotides read TGCGCCAGCAGGAGGACAGGGTCTAACTCTGGGGCCAACGTCCTGACTTTC. Translating gives CASRRTGSNSGANVLTF.